This T cell receptor beta chain was found in a study of cytomegalovirus exposure and HLA in healthy donors. Whole-study results and caveats: A later analysis by the authors found several of the most significant clusters apparently linked to common viral pathogens. As a later analysis revealed, the rate of TCR association differed by HLA locus, with DRB1 most and HLA-C fewest.

With 60 Vbeta and 13 Jbeta primers, the PCR was carried out. TCRdb keeps only in-frame clones here, not all; method: immunoSEQ multiplex PCR. The sample records 120,000 to 150,000 clones, roughly three quarters being singletons. Germline CDR1 reads LGHNA; CDR2 reads YNFKEQ. CDR3 length equals 18 residues. V lost 2 bases and J lost 0; bases outside the gene matches: 5. Regarding this clone: The target antigen is unknown.

Source material: PBMCs. The receptor was isolated from a woman aged 40 to 50 in good health and CMV-seronegative. This sequence joins TRBV4-2 and TRBJ2-1, with TRBD2 identical over 12 bases. CDR3 loop: CASSQRLAGVPSYNEQFF. CDR3 DNA: TGTGCCAGCAGCCAAAGACTAGCGGGAGTACCCTCCTACAATGAGCAGTTCTTC.